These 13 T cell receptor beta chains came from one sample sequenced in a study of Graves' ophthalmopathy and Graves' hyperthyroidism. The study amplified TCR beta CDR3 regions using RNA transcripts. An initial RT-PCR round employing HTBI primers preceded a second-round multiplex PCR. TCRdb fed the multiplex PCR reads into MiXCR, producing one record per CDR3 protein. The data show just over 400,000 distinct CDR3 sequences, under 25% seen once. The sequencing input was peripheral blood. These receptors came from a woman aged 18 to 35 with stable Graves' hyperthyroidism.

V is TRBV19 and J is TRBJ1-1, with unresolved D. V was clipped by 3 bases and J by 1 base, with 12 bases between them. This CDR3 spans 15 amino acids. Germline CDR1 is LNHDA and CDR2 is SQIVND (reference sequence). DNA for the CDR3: TGTGCCAGTAGTATCGGGGTAGGGCCGAACACTGAAGCTTTCTTT. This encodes CASSIGVGPNTEAFF.

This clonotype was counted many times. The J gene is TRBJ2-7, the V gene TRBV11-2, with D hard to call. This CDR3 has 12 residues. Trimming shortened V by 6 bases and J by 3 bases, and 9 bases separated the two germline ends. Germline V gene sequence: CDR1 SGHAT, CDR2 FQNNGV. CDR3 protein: CASSHTNYEQYF. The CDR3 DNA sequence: TGTGCCAGCAGTCACACGAACTACGAGCAGTACTTC. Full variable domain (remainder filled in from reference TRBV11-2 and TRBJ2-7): EAGVAQSPRYKIIEKRQSVAFWCNPISGHATLYWYQQILGQGPKLLIQFQNNGVVDDSQLPKDRFSAERLKGVDSTLKIQPAKLEDSAVYLCASSHTNYEQYFGPGTRLTVT.

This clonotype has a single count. CDR3 sequence: CAISESGGVSAYEQYF. The CDR3 nucleotides read TGTGCCATCAGTGAGTCAGGAGGGGTGTCCGCCTACGAGCAGTACTTC. This chain connects TRBV10-3 to TRBJ2-7; possible D gene TRBD2, 6 bases. Germline V CDR1 and CDR2: ENHRY, SYGVKD. This CDR3 spans 16 amino acids. The V gene lost 0 bases and the J gene lost 2 bases, with 14 bases spanning the gap.

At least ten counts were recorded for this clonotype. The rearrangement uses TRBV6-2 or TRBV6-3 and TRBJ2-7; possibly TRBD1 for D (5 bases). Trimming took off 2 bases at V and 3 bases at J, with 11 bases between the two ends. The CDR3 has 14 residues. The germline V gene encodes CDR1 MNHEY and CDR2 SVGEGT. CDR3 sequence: CASSYLRQSYEQYF. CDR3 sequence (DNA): TGTGCCAGCAGTTACCTGAGACAGAGCTACGAGCAGTACTTC.

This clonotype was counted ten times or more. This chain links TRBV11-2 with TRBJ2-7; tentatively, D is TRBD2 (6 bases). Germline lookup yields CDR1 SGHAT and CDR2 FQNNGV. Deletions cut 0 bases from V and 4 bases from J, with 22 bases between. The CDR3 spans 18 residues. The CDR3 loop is CASSLEASERAAAYEQYF. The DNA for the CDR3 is TGTGCCAGCAGCTTAGAGGCTAGCGAGAGGGCCGCGGCATACGAGCAGTACTTC.

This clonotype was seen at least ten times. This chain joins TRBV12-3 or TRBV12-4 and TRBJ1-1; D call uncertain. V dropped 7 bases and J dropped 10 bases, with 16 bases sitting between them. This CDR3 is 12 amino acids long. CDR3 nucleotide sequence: TGTGCCAGCACCAACGCCAGGCGCGGAGCTTTCTTT. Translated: CASTNARRGAFF.

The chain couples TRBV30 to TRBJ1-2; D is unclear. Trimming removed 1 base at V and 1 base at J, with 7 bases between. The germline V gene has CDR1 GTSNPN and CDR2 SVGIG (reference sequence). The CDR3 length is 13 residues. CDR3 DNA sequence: TGTGCCTGGAGTGGAGGGTATAACTATGGCTACACCTTC. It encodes CAWSGGYNYGYTF.

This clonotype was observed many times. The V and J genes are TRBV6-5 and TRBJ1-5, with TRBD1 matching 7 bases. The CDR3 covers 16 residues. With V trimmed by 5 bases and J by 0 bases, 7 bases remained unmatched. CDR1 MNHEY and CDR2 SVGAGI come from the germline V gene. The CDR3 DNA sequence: TGTGCCAGCAGTCCCAGGGGGAGTTATAGCAATCAGCCCCAGCATTTT. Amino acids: CASSPRGSYSNQPQHF.

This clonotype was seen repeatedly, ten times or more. As DNA, the CDR3 is TGTGCTAGTGGTACCCATGGGGCCGGGGAGCTGTTTTTT. Protein: CASGTHGAGELFF. The chain recombines TRBV12-5 with TRBJ2-2; D call uncertain. CDR3 length equals 13 residues. Trimming cost V 5 bases and J 6 bases, with 10 bases left between them. The germline V gene encodes CDR1 LGHNT and CDR2 FRNRAP.

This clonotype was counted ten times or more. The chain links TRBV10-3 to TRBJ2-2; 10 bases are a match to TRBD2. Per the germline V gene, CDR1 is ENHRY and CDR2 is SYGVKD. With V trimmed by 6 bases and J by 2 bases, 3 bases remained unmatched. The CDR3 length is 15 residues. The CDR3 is CAISWTSGNTGELFF. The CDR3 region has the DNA TGTGCCATCAGCTGGACTAGCGGTAACACCGGGGAGCTGTTTTTT.

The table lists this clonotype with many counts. CDR3 nucleotide sequence: TGTGCCAGCAGAGACAGGACCCACTCCTACGAGCAGTACTTC. Protein sequence: CASRDRTHSYEQYF. The chain is built from TRBV6-1 and TRBJ2-7, with D maybe TRBD1 (6 bases). The length of the CDR3 is 14 residues. V lost 6 bases and J 0 bases, leaving 12 bases between the germline ends. Germline V gene sequence: CDR1 MNHNS, CDR2 SASEGT.

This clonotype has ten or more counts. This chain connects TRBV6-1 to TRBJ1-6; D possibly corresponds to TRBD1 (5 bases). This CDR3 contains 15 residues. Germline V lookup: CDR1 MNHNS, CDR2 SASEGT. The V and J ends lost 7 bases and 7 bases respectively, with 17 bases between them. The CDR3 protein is CASTQLGGGNSPLHF. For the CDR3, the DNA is TGTGCCAGCACCCAGCTTGGGGGAGGCAATTCACCCCTCCACTTT.

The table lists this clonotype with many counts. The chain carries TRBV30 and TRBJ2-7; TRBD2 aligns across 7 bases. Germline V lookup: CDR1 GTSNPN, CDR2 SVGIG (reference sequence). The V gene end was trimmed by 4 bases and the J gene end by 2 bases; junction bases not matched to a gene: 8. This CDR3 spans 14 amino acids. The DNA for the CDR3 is TGTGCCTGGACTGGGGGGGTTCCCCCCTACGAGCAGTACTTC. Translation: CAWTGGVPPYEQYF.